This TCR beta chain was observed in a study of T cell responses to AZD1222 COVID-19 vaccine. For this clone: The antigen remains unidentified.

The method was immunoSEQ multiplex PCR; TCRdb's version includes in-frame clones alone and lacks a portion of them. The table lists under 170,000 clones, around 90% of them singletons, with 3% to 3.5% in the top ten. Both about-4-week and about-12-week second-dose recipients were combined. The study's findings and limits: There were repertoire samples only from the period after the peak T cell response. Possibly, clonal diversity was underestimated; donors were largely white British and included more females. With dominance at 160-218 and 743-854, vaccine-associated CD4 TCRs spanned spike.

From germline, CDR1 is KGHSH and CDR2 LQKENI. Trimming cost V 4 bases and J 0 bases, with 9 bases left between them. The CDR3 contains 14 residues. The source material was peripheral blood, sampled 28 days after the second AZD1222 dose. The TCR was taken from an adult who received the AZD1222 COVID-19 vaccine. The rearrangement links TRBV18 to TRBJ1-1; TRBD1 is a possible D gene (6 bases). CDR3 sequence (DNA): TGTGCCAGCTCACGGGACACAATGAACACTGAAGCTTTCTTT. Translating gives CASSRDTMNTEAFF.